Below are 2 T cell receptor beta chains sequenced from a single sample in a study of T cell clones after liver transplantation. Repertoires were generated with immunoSEQ multiplex PCR, while TCRdb's copy carries only in-frame clones and drops some. The repertoire holds 31,000 or so clones, around 94% seen once, with about 25% in the top ten. This material consisted of CD8+ T cells from blood, taken 12 months after liver transplant. These TCRs come from a human patient who received a liver transplant. Certain T cells may be donor cells from the graft.

The V call is TRBV27, the J call TRBJ2-7, with D hard to call. Germline assignment: CDR1 MNHEY and CDR2 SMNVEV (reference sequence). This CDR3 has 15 residues. Between the trimmed V and J ends, which lost 2 bases and 6 bases, there was a span of 17 bases. The CDR3 DNA sequence: TGTGCCAGCAGTTTAGTTCGGCGGTCGATGGGCGAGCAGTACTTC. This translates into CASSLVRRSMGEQYF.

The chain employs TRBV13 and TRBJ2-1; TRBD2 might be the D (6 bases). V lost 2 bases and J 8 bases, leaving 7 bases between the germline ends. The CDR3 contains 12 residues. Germline loops: CDR1 PRHDT, CDR2 FYEKMQ (reference sequence). CDR3 nucleotides: TGTGCCAGCAGCTTAACGGGGGATGAGCAGTTCTTC. Its protein is CASSLTGDEQFF.